This T cell receptor (beta chain) was obtained from a study of long-term antiretroviral therapy in people with HIV. Losses at the gene ends were 5 bases for V and 6 bases for J; bases not matched to a gene: 5. The CDR3 spans 14 residues. Germline V CDR1 and CDR2: SSHAT, FNYEAQ (reference sequence). About this clone itself: Its target is not known.

It was version v3.0 of the immunoSEQ assay that was run at survey level. Clones were sequenced by immunoSEQ multiplex PCR, and TCRdb holds only the in-frame ones, with some missing. There are about 18,000 clones in the sample; roughly nine tenths occur only once, and around a tenth lies in the top ten. Findings and limits, study-wide: HIV repertoires had narrower CDR3 length ranges than controls.

This chain uses TRBV7-7 with TRBJ2-1; 9 bases agree with TRBD2. The TCR was taken from a man between 50 and 59 years old with HIV. The sequencing here drew on unsorted PBMCs, taken 3 years after starting antiretroviral therapy. In nucleotides, the CDR3 is TGTGCCAGCAGCGTGGGACTAGCTGGCAATGAGCAGTTCTTC. Its translation: CASSVGLAGNEQFF.